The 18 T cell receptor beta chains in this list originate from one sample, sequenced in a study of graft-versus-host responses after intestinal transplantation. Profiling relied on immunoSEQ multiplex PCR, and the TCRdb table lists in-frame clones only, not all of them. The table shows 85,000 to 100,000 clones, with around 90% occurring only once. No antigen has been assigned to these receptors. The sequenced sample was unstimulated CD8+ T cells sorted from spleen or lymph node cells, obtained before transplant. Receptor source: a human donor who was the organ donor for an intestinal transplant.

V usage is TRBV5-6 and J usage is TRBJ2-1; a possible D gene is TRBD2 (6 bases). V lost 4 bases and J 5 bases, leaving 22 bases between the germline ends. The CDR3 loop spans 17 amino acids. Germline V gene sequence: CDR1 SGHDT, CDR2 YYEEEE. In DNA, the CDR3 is TGTGCCAGCAGCCGCGGGACTCTACTCCTGACGGACAATGAGCAGTTCTTC. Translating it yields CASSRGTLLLTDNEQFF.

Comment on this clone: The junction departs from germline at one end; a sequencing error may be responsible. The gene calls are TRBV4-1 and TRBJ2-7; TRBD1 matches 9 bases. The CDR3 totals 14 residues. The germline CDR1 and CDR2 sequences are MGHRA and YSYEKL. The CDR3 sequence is CAGSPGQGPYEQYF. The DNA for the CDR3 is TGCGCCGGCAGCCCCGGACAGGGGCCTTACGAGCAGTACTTC.

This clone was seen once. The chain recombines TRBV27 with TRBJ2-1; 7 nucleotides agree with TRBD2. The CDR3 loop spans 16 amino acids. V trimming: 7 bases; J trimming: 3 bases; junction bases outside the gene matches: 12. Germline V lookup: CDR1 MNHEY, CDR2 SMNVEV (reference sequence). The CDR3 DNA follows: TGTGCCAGCATGCCTGTTGGTAGCGGGTACTACAATGAGCAGTTCTTC. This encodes CASMPVGSGYYNEQFF.

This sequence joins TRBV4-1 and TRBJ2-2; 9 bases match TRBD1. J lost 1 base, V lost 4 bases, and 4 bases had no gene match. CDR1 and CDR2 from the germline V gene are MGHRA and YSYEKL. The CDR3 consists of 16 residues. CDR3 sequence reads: CASSPPGQGNTGELFF. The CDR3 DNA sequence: TGCGCCAGCAGCCCGCCGGGACAGGGGAACACCGGGGAGCTGTTTTTT.

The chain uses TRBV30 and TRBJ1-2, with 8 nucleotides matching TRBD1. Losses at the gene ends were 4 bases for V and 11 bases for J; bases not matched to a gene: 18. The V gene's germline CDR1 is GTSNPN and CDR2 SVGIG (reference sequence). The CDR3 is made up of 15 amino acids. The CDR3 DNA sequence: TGTGCCTGGACCCAGGGTGCAGGGGGCCGAAGAAAGTACACCTTC. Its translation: CAWTQGAGGRRKYTF.

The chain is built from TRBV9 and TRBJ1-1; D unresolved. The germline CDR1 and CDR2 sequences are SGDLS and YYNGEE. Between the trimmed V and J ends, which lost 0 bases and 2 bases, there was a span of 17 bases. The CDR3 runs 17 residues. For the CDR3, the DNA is TGTGCCAGCAGCGTAGATCAAAAGTGGGCAGGCAACACTGAAGCTTTCTTT. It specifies CASSVDQKWAGNTEAFF. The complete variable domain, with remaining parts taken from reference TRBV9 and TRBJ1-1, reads DSGVTQTPKHLITATGQRVTLRCSPRSGDLSVYWYQQSLDQGLQFLIQYYNGEERAKGNILERFSAQQFPDLHSELNLSSLELGDSALYFCASSVDQKWAGNTEAFFGQGTRLTVV.

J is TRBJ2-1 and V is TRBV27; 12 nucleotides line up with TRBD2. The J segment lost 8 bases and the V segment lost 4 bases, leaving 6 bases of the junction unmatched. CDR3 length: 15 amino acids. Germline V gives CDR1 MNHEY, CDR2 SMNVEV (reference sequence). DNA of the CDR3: TGTGCCAGCAGTTCCGGACTAGCGGGAAGTCATGAGCAGTTCTTC. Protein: CASSSGLAGSHEQFF.

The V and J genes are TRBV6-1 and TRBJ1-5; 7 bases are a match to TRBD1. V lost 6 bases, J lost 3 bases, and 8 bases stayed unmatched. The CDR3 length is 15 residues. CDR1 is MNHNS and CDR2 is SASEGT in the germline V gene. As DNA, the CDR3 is TGTGCCAGCAGCGACAGGGTAACCTCCAATCAGCCCCAGCATTTT. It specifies CASSDRVTSNQPQHF.

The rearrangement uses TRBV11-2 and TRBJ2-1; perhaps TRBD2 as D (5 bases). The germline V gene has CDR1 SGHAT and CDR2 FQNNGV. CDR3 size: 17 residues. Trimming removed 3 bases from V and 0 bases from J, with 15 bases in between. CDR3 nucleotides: TGTGCCAGCAGCTTCTACTTGCGGGCGAGCTCCTACAATGAGCAGTTCTTC. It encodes CASSFYLRASSYNEQFF.

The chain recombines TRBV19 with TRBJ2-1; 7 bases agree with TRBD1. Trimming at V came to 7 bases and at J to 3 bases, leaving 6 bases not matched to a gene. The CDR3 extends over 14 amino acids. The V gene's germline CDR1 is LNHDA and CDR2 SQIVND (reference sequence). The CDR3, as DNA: TGTGCCAGTACGTACAGGGGTGGCTACAATGAGCAGTTCTTC. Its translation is CASTYRGGYNEQFF. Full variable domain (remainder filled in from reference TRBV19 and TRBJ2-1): DGGITQSPKYLFRKEGQNVTLSCEQNLNHDAMYWYRQDPGQGLRLIYYSQIVNDFQKGDIAEGYSVSREKKESFPLTVTSAQKNPTAFYLCASTYRGGYNEQFFGPGTRLTVL.

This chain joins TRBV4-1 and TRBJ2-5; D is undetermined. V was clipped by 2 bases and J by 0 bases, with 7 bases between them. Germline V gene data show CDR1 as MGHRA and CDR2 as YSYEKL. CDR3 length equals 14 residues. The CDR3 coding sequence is TGCGCCAGCAGCCAACTCGCAGACCAAGAGACCCAGTACTTC. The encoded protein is CASSQLADQETQYF.

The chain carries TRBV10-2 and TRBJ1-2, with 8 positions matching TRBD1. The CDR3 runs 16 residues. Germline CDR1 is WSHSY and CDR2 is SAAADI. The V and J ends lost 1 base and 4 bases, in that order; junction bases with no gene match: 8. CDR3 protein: CASSEWTGSEGYGYTF. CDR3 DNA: TGCGCCAGCAGTGAGTGGACAGGGAGTGAGGGCTATGGCTACACCTTC.

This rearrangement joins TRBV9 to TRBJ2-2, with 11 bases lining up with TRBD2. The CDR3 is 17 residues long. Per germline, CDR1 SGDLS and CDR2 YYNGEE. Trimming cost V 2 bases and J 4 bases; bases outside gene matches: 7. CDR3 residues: CASSVDTSGSITGELFF. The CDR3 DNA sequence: TGTGCCAGCAGCGTTGATACTAGCGGGAGTATCACCGGGGAGCTGTTTTTT.

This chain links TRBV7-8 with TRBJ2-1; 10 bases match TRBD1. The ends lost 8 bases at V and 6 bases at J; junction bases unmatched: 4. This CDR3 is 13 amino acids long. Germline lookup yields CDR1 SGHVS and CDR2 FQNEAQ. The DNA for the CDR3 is TGTGCCAGCTCGAGGACAGGGGGCAATGAGCAGTTCTTC. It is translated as CASSRTGGNEQFF.

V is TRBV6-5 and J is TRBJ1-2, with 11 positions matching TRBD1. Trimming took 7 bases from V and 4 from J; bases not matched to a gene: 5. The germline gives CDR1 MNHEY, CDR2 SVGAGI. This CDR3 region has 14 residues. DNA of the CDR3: TGTGCCAGCACTCGGACAGGGGGCGGCTATGGCTACACCTTC. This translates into CASTRTGGGYGYTF.

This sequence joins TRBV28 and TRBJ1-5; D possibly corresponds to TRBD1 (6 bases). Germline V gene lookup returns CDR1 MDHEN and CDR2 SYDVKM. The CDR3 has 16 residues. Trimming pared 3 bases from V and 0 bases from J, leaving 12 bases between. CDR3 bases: TGTGCCAGCAGTTTCTCAACAGGGTATAGCAATCAGCCCCAGCATTTT. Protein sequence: CASSFSTGYSNQPQHF.

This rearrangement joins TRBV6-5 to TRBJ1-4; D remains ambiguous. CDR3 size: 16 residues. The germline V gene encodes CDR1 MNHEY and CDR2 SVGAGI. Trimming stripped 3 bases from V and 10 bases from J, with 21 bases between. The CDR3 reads CASSYDAVRVSGKLFF. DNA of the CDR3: TGTGCCAGCAGTTATGACGCAGTGAGGGTTAGTGGAAAACTGTTTTTT.

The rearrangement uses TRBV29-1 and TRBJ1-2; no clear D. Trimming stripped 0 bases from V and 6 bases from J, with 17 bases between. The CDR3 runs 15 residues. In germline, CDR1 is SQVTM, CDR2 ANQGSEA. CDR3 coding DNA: TGCAGCGTTGAAGATAGCGAGGGAATGTTCGATGGCTACACCTTC. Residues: CSVEDSEGMFDGYTF.